Below are 12 T cell receptor beta chains sequenced from a single sample in a study of blood T cell repertoires in COVID-19. Clones were read by immunoSEQ multiplex PCR, and TCRdb kept only the in-frame ones, dropping some. The sample holds approximately 97,000 clones, approximately 86% seen once. Input material: peripheral blood. These receptor sequences come from a human donor in a cohort sampled during active COVID-19.

V usage is TRBV5-6 and J usage is TRBJ2-5; D possibly corresponds to TRBD2 (5 bases). Germline V lookup: CDR1 SGHDT, CDR2 YYEEEE. The CDR3 loop spans 15 amino acids. V gave up 6 bases and J gave up 2 bases, with 17 bases separating them. CDR3 region: CASNPLSGLQETQYF. DNA for the CDR3: TGTGCCAGCAACCCCCTTAGTGGACTGCAAGAGACCCAGTACTTC.

This chain links TRBV10-3 with TRBJ2-7, with 8 bases aligning to TRBD1. V lost 8 bases and J lost 5; bases outside the gene matches: 8. The CDR3 length is 13 residues. Per the germline V gene, CDR1 is ENHRY and CDR2 is SYGVKD. The CDR3 region has the DNA TGTGCCATCGCGGAGACAGGGGTGCACGAGCAGTACTTC. Protein: CAIAETGVHEQYF.

The genes are TRBV18 and TRBJ2-6; D is unclear. The V gene's germline CDR1 is KGHSH and CDR2 LQKENI. V was cut by 3 bases and J by 0 bases, with 6 bases left in between. This CDR3 is built from 15 residues. The CDR3 nucleotides are TGTGCCAGCTCACCGGAGATCTCTGGGGCCAACGTCCTGACTTTC. This codes for CASSPEISGANVLTF.

This sequence joins TRBV11-3 and TRBJ1-1; D is undetermined. Deletions cut 2 bases from V and 0 bases from J, with 7 bases between. Germline V gene sequence: CDR1 SGHNT, CDR2 YENEEA. The CDR3 runs to 14 residues. CDR3 sequence (DNA): TGTGCCAGCAGCTTACATTCGGTGAACACTGAAGCTTTCTTT. Translated, it gives CASSLHSVNTEAFF.

This clone was picked up a small number of times. The chain couples TRBV7-2 to TRBJ1-5; 10 bases fit TRBD1. Germline CDR1 and CDR2: SGHTA and FQGNSA. V lost 4 bases and J lost 3; bases outside the gene matches: 3. This CDR3 spans 15 amino acids. CDR3 sequence (DNA): TGTGCCAGCAGCTGGGACAGGGGTACCAATCAGCCCCAGCATTTT. Protein: CASSWDRGTNQPQHF.

The rearrangement links TRBV15 to TRBJ1-3, with D uncertain. V was shortened by 4 bases and J by 4 bases, with 14 bases between the two germline ends. Germline CDR1 and CDR2: LNHNV and YYDKDF (reference sequence). The CDR3 is 15 residues long. Written as DNA, the CDR3 is TGTGCCACCAGCACCGTCCGGATGACAGGAAACACCATATATTTT. Its protein product is CATSTVRMTGNTIYF.

The rearrangement links TRBV10-3 to TRBJ2-7; D possibly corresponds to TRBD1 (5 bases). This CDR3 has 16 amino acids. CDR1 is ENHRY and CDR2 is SYGVKD in the germline V gene. The V end was cut by 10 bases, the J end by 0 bases, with 22 bases between. The DNA for the CDR3 is TGTGCCACGGCCTCGAGTGGGGCGGAGAGCTCCTACGAGCAGTACTTC. It yields the protein CATASSGAESSYEQYF.

The CDR3 here is CASSLLLAGSRRGTDTQYF. The CDR3 bases are TGTGCCAGCAGCTTACTGCTAGCGGGGAGCCGACGGGGCACAGATACGCAGTATTTT. The V and J genes are TRBV7-2 and TRBJ2-3; 9 nucleotides match TRBD2. The junction had 13 bases not matched to a gene; V was cut back by 2 bases and J by 1 base. Germline V lookup: CDR1 SGHTA, CDR2 FQGNSA. This CDR3 has 19 residues.

The chain recombines TRBV6-6 with TRBJ2-7; 9 nucleotides match TRBD1. The CDR3 covers 14 residues. Germline CDR1 and CDR2: MNHNY and SVGAGI (reference sequence). V lost 5 bases to trimming and J lost 2 bases; unmatched junction nucleotides: 4. This chain's CDR3 is CASSPGQGAYEQYF. The CDR3 nucleotides are TGTGCCAGCAGTCCGGGACAGGGCGCCTACGAGCAGTACTTC.

The V gene is TRBV21-1, the J gene TRBJ2-7; the table calls TRBD1, which could not be checked here. TRBV21-1 is termed a pseudogene. This CDR3 has 17 residues. The CDR3 is CASSKMGTGPSSYEQYF. For the CDR3, the DNA is TGTGCCAGCAGCAAAATGGGGACAGGTCCCAGCTCCTACGAGCAGTACTTC.

This sequence joins TRBV24-1 and TRBJ2-5; 8 bases map to TRBD2. CDR3 length: 15 residues. The V segment lost 2 bases and the J segment 7 bases; nucleotides outside the gene matches: 8. Germline-derived CDR1 and CDR2 are KGHDR and SFDVKD. CDR3: CATSDSEREWGTQYF. As DNA, the CDR3 is TGTGCCACCAGTGATTCGGAGCGGGAGTGGGGGACCCAGTACTTC.

This rearrangement joins TRBV30 to TRBJ2-7; D might be TRBD2 (6 bases). The V gene's germline CDR1 is GTSNPN and CDR2 SVGIG (reference sequence). With 0 bases removed from V and 6 bases from J, the gap between germline ends came to 9 bases. CDR3 length: 12 amino acids. The CDR3 loop is CAWSVLAGEQYF. CDR3 coding DNA: TGTGCCTGGAGTGTACTAGCTGGCGAGCAGTACTTC.